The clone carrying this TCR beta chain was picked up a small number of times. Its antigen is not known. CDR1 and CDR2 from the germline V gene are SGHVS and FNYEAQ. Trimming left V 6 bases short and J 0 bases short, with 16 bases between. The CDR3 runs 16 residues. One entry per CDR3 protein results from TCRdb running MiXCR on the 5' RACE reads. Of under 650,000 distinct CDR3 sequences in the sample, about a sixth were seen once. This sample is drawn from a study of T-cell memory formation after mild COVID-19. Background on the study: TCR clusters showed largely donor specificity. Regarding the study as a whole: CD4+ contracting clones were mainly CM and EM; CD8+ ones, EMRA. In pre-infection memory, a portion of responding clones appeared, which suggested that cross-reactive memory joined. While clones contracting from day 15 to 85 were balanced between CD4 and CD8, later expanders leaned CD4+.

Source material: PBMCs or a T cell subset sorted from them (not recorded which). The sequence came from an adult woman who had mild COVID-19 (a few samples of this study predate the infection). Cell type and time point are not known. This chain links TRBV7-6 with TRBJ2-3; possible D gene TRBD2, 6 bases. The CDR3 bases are TGTGCCAGCAGAAGAGGGGCGGGGCAGAGCACAGATACGCAGTATTTT. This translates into CASRRGAGQSTDTQYF.